This TCR beta chain was sequenced during a study of TIL therapy for anti-PD-1-resistant metastatic lung cancer. Looking at the study overall: Tumors carried a median roughly 1.5 non-synonymous mutations per megabase.

Time point noted: pre-treatment sample, taken before nivolumab and TIL therapy. This was the immunoSEQ v3 assay. Each library reached 1.9 million or so read pairs, or about 5-6 million at deep level. The protocol was immunoSEQ multiplex PCR, while the TCRdb copy is restricted to in-frame clones and leaves out a portion. Of tens of thousands of clones listed, around four fifths are singletons. V lost 2 bases and J lost 2, with 7 bases in between. CDR1 MNHNS and CDR2 SASEGT come from the germline V gene. The CDR3 sequence is 14 residues long. The chain joins TRBV6-1 to TRBJ1-5; D is ambiguous. Specimen: blood, collected at baseline. The receptor was isolated from a person aged 30 to 80 with non-small cell lung cancer. The chain's CDR3 is CASSERVGNQPQHF. CDR3 bases: TGTGCCAGCAGTGAAAGGGTTGGCAATCAGCCCCAGCATTTT.